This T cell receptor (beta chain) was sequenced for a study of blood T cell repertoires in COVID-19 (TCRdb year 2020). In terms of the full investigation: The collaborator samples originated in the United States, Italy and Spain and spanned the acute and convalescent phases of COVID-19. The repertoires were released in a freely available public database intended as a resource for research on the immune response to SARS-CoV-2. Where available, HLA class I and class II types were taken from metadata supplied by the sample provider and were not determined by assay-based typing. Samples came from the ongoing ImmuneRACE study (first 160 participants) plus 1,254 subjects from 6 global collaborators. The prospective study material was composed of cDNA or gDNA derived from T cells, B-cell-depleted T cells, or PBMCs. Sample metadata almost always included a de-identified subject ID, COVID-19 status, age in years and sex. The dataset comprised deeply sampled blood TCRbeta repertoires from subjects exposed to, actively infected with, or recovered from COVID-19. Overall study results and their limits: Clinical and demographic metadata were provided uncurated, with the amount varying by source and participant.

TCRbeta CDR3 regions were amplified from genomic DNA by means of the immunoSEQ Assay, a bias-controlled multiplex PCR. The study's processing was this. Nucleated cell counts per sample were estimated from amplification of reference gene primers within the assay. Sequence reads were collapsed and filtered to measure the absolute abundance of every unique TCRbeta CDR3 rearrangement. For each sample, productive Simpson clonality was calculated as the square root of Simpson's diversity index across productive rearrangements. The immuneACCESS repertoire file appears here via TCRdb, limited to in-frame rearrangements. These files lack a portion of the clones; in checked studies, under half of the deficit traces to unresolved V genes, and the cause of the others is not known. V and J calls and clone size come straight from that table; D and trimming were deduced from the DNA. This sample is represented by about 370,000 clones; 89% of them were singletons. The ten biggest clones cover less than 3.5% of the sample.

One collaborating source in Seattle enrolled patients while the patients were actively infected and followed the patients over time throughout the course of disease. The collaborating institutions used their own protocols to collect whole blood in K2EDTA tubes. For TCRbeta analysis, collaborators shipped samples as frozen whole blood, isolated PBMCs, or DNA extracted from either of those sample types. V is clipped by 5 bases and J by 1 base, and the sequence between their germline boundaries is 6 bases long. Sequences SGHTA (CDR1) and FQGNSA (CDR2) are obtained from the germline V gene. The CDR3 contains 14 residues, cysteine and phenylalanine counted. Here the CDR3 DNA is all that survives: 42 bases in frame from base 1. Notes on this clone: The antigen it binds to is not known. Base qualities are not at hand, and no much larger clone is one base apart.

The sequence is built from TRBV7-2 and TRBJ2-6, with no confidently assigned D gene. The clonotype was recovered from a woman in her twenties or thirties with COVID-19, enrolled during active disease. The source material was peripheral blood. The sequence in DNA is TGTGCCAGCAGCCCTCTGTCTGGGGCCAACGTCCTGACTTTC. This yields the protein CASSPLSGANVLTF. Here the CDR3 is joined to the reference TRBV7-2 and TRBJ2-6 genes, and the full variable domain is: GAGVSQSPSNKVTEKGKDVELRCDPISGHTALYWYRQSLGQGLEFLIYFQGNSAPDKSGLPSDRFSAERTGGSVSTLTIQRTQQEDSAVYLCASSPLSGANVLTFGAGSRLTVL.